This T cell receptor beta chain was captured by sequencing in a study of identical twins (dated by TCRdb to the mid-2010s). Turning to the overall study: The study deep-sequenced TCR alpha and beta repertoires from monozygotic twins, unrelated adults of various ages and cord blood to test whether fetal clonotypes persist. Replicate twin experiments were performed at different times using different library preparation protocols to rule out contamination. Results the study describes overall, beyond this receptor: Excess twin sharing in beta out-of-frame sequences was weaker because fewer shared sequences lowered the signal-to-noise ratio. Invariant T cells such as MAIT and iNKT could partly confound zero-insertion analyses, though diverse VJ usage argued against this for most clonotypes. In monozygotic twins, out-of-frame TCR alpha sharing was systematically underestimated by recombination models, although the models agreed with sharing between unrelated individuals. Because the same donors could not be followed over many years, the conclusions relied on cross-sectional statistical analysis. Abundant cord blood beta clonotypes carried fewer insertions; young adult naive repertoires showed a weaker similar trend, while memory repertoires showed none. Compared with coincidental sharing between unrelated individuals, an excess of low generation-probability sequences was observed among out-of-frame TCR alpha sequences shared between twins.

In the case of this clonotype: The target of this receptor is not known. No much larger clone exists at a distance of one base, and base qualities are not known.

The protocol used for the library was 5' RACE. TCRdb lists the instrument as Illumina HiSeq 2000. A universal primer binding site was introduced by template switching, and a unique molecular identifier was present in the final cDNA, enabling accurate counting of TCR cDNA molecules. Specific primers in the conserved constant-segment region were used to synthesize first-strand cDNA for TCR alpha and beta chains. To control for contamination, every cDNA library carried two barcodes: a SMART-Mk sample barcode plus Illumina barcodes. Two successive PCR steps introduced TruSeq adapter sequences along with Illumina sample barcodes. TCR alpha and beta cDNA libraries were sequenced on the Illumina HiSeq platform with custom primers. The authors' pipeline ran thus. Raw reads were processed with MiGEC to extract unique molecular identifiers, and MiXCR was used to determine CDR3 positions. Recombination models were inferred per individual with the repgenHMM and IGoR tools using an EM algorithm. Shared clonotype analysis was performed with the tcR package in R, normalizing sharing by the product of cloneset sizes. To study raw recombination without the effects of thymic and clonal selection, out-of-frame nonproductive sequences were analyzed. TCRdb reanalyzed the raw reads on its own, using fastp at Q25 for trimming and MiXCR for clone calling, and kept in-frame beta chains. Every distinct CDR3 protein forms one entry, paired with its most common genes and DNA. The V and J calls and clone size are TCRdb's, not the authors'. The table for this sample lists some 730,000 distinct CDR3 sequences; 15% to 20% of them were counted only once. The ten largest clones add up to around 13% of the sample.

Only healthy Caucasian donors were included. The twin cohort comprised three pairs of female monozygotic twins, all aged roughly 18 to 30 years. RNA for TCR libraries was isolated from peripheral blood mononuclear cells. The CDR3 has 14 amino acids, counting the end cysteine and phenylalanine. The read is trimmed to its CDR3 DNA, 42 bases read in frame from base 1. V drops 8 bases and J drops 4 bases, leaving 15 bases in between. In the germline V gene (reference sequence), CDR1 corresponds to LNHNV and CDR2 to YYDKDF. This same sample was also taken into another study, of T cells expressing NK-cell markers. Per the second study: Three sorted T-cell subsets (CD3+CD56+NKG2C+, CD3+CD56+NKG2C- and CD3+CD56-NKG2C+) from roughly eight donors had their TCR beta-chain repertoires profiled. Of the eight sequenced donors, seven were found to be HCMV-seropositive and one was found to be HCMV-seronegative. In several experiments an anti-gammadeltaTCR antibody was added to restrict sorting to alphabetaTCR-expressing T cells. In roughly six donors, the dominant CD3+CD56+NKG2C+ clonotypes were among the top 10 CD8+ clonotypes and accounted for about 1.0-7.0% of CD8+ T cells. Those dominant clonotypes were again the most abundant among CD3+CD56-NKG2C+ cells in several donors, at roughly 25-65%. Whether the expanded NKG2C-expressing T cell clones were specific for HCMV antigens was left unclear. The eight sequenced donors were randomly selected healthy volunteers, three men and five women. HCMV-specific IgG was detected in serum with a commercial ELISA kit to determine HCMV serostatus. For about 6 donors, bulk peripheral blood T-cell repertoires were additionally sequenced from unsorted PBMC. MIGEC was used to demultiplex reads and group reads by UMI, and MiTCR was used to assemble and quantify clonotypes. To exclude erroneous sequences, only TCR cDNA sequences supported by at least two reads were retained. The tcR package was used for downstream repertoire analysis, and clonotypes were matched across fractions by CDR3 nucleotide sequence plus V segment. Antigen specificity was annotated against VDJdb with VDJmatch, allowing one amino acid substitution in CDR3.

The specimen was PBMCs. The sequence came from a woman aged 18 to 35 in good health. The chain joins TRBV15 to TRBJ1-5; matching of 5 bases hints at TRBD1 as the D gene. CDR3 protein: CATRPGQENQPQHF. The base sequence is TGTGCCACCCGCCCGGGGCAGGAAAATCAGCCCCAGCATTTT.